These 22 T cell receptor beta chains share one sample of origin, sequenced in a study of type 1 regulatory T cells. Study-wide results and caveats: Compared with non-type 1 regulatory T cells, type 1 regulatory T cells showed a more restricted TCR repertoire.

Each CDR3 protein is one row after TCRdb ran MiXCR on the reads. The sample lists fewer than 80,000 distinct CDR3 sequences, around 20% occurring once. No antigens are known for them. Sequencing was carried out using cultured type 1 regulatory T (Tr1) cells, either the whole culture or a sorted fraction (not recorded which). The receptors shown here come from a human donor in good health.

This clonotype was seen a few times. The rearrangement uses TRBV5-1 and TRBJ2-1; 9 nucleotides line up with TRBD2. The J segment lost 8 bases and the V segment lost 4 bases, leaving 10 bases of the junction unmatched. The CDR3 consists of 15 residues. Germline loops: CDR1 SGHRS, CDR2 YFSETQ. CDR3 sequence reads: CASSPGTSIRHEQFF. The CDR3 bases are TGCGCCAGCAGCCCCGGGACTAGCATAAGGCATGAGCAGTTCTTC.

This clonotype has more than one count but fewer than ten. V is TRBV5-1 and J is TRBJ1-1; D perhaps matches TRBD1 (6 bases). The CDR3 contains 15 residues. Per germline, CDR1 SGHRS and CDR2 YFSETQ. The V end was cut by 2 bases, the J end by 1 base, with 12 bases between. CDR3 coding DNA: TGCGCCAGCAGCTTAGACAGGCCTGGGAACACTGAAGCTTTCTTT. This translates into CASSLDRPGNTEAFF.

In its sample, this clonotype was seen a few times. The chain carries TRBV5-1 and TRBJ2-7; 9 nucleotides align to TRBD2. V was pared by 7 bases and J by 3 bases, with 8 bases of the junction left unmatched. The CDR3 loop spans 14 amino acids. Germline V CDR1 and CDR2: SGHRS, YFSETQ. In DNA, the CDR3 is TGCGCCAGCTATTCCGGTAGCGGGGGCTACGAGCAGTACTTC. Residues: CASYSGSGGYEQYF.

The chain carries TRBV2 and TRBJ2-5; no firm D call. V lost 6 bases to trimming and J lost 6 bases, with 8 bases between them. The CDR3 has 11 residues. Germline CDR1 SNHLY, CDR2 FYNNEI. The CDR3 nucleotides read TGTGCCAGCAGGGTCACGCAGACCCAGTACTTC. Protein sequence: CASRVTQTQYF. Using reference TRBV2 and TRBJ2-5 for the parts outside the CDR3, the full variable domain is EPEVTQTPSHQVTQMGQEVILRCVPISNHLYFYWYRQILGQKVEFLVSFYNNEISEKSEIFDDQFSVERPDGSNFTLKIRSTKLEDSAMYFCASRVTQTQYFGPGTRLLVL.

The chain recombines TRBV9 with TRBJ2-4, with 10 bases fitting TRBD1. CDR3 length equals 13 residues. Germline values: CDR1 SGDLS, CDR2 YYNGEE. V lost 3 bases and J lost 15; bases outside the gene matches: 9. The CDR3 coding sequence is TGTGCCAGCAGCGCCGGAACCGGGACAGGGGTGTACTTC. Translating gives CASSAGTGTGVYF.

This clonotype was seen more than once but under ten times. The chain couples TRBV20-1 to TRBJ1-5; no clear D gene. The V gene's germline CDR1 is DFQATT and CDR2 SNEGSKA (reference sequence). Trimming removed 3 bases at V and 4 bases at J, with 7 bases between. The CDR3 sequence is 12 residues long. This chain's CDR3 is CSASGGNQPQHF. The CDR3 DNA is TGCAGTGCTAGCGGAGGTAATCAGCCCCAGCATTTT.

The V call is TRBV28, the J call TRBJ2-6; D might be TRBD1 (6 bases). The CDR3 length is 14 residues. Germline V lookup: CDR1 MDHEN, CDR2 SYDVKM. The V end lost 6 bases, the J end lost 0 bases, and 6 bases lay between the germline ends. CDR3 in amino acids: CASRDSSGANVLTF. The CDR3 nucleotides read TGTGCCAGCAGGGACAGCTCTGGGGCCAACGTCCTGACTTTC.

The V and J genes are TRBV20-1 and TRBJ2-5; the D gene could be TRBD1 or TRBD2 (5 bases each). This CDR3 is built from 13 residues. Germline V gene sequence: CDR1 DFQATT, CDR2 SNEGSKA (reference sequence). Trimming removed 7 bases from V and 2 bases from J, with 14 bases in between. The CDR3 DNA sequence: TGCAGTGTCGGGGCAGACCTACAAGAGACCCAGTACTTC. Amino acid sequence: CSVGADLQETQYF.

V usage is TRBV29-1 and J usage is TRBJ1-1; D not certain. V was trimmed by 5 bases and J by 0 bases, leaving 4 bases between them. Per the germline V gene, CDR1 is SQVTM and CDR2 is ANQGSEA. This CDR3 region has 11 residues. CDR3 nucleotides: TGCAGCGTTCGAATGAACACTGAAGCTTTCTTT. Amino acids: CSVRMNTEAFF.

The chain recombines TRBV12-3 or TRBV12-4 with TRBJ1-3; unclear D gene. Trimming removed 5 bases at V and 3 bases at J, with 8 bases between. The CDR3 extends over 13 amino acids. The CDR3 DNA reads TGTGCCAGCAGTGTGACTGTTGGAAACACCATATATTTT. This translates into CASSVTVGNTIYF.

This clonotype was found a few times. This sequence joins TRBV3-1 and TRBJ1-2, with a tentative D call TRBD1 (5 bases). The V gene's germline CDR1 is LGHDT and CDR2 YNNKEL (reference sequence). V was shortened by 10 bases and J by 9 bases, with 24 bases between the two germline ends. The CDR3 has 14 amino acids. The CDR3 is CATRPGGPRLSYTF. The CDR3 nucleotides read TGTGCCACCAGGCCCGGGGGTCCACGGTTGAGCTACACCTTC.

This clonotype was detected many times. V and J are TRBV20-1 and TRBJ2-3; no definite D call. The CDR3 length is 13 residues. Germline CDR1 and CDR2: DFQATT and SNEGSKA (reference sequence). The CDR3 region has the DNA TGCAGCTTCAAAAATTCGGGCACAGATACGCAGTATTTT. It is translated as CSFKNSGTDTQYF.

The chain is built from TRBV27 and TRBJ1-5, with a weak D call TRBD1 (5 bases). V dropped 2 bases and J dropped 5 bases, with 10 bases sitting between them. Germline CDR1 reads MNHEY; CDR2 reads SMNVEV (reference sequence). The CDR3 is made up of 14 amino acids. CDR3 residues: CASSLQGIDQPQHF. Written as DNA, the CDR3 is TGTGCCAGCAGTTTACAGGGAATTGATCAGCCCCAGCATTTT.

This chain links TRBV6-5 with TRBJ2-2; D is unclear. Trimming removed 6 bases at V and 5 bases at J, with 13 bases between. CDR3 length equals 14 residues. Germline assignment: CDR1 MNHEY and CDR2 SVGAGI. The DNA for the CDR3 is TGTGCCAGCAGAACTCATTGGTTGACCGGGGAGCTGTTTTTT. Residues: CASRTHWLTGELFF.

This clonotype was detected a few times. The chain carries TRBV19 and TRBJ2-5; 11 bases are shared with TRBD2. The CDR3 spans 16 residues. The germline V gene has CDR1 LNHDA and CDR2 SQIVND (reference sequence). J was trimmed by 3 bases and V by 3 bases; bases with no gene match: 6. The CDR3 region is CASSIHPGLAEETQYF. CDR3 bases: TGTGCCAGTAGTATTCATCCGGGACTAGCGGAAGAGACCCAGTACTTC.

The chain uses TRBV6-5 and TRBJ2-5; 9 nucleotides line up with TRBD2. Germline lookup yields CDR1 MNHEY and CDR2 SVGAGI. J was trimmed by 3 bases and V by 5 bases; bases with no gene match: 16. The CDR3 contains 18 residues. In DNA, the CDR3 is TGTGCCAGCAGTCGAGGGACGTTCGCGGGAGGGATCGAAGAGACCCAGTACTTC. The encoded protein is CASSRGTFAGGIEETQYF.

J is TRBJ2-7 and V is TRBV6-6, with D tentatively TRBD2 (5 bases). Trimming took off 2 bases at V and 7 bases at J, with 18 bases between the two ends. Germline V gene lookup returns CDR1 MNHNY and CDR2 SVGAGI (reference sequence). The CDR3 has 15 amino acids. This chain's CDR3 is CASSYKVSSGLEQYF. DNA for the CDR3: TGTGCCAGCAGTTACAAGGTTAGCAGCGGCTTAGAGCAGTACTTC.

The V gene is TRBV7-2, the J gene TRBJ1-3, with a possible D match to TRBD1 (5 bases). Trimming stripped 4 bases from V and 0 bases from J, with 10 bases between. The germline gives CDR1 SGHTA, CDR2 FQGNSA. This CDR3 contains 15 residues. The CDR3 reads CASSSQRGSGNTIYF. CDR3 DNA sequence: TGTGCCAGCAGCTCCCAAAGGGGCTCTGGAAACACCATATATTTT.

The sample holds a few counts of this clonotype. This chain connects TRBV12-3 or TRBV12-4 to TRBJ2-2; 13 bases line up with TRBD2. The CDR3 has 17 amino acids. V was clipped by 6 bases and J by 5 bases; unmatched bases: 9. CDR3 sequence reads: CASRTWGTSGITGELFF. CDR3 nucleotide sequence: TGTGCCAGCAGAACATGGGGGACTAGCGGGATAACCGGGGAGCTGTTTTTT.

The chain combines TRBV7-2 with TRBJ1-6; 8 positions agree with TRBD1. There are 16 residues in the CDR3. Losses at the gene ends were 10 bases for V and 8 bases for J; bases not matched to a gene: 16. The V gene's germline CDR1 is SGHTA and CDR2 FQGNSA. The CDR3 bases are TGTGCCACACACGAGCGGTCAGGGGGCGTAGATTCACCCCTCCACTTT. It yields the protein CATHERSGGVDSPLHF.

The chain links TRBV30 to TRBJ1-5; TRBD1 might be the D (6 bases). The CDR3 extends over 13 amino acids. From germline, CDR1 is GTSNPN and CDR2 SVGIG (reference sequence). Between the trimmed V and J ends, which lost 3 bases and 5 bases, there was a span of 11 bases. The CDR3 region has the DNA TGTGCCTGGAGCAAACAGGGTGATCAGCCCCAGCATTTT. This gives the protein CAWSKQGDQPQHF.

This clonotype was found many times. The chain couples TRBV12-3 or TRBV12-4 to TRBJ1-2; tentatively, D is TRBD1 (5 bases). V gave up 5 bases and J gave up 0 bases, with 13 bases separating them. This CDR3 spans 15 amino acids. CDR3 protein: CASSTGTVANYGYTF. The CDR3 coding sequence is TGTGCCAGCAGTACTGGGACGGTTGCTAACTATGGCTACACCTTC.